The 11 T cell receptor beta chains listed next were all sequenced from one sample in a study of neurological immune-mediated disorders. TCRdb re-derived calls from the 5' RACE reads in MiXCR, one entry per CDR3 protein. The data contain about 84,000 distinct CDR3 sequences, over 9% of them singletons. The sequenced sample was PBMCs. The receptors originated from a man in his forties in good health.

A remark on this clonotype: Since a much larger clone is just one base distant, this may be a read error. The V and J genes are TRBV7-9 and TRBJ2-3; possibly TRBD2 for D (5 bases). Germline CDR1 and CDR2: SEHNR and FQNEAQ (reference sequence). The CDR3 sequence is 14 residues long. The CDR3 DNA reads TGTGCCAGCAGCTTAGGAGCGGCCACATATACGCAGTATTTT. It is translated as CASSLGAATYTQYF.

Turning to this clonotype: This may stem from a read error, because a much larger clone lies one nucleotide away. This chain uses TRBV12-3 or TRBV12-4 with TRBJ2-2, with D perhaps matching TRBD2 (5 bases). V lost 5 bases to trimming and J lost 8 bases, with 9 bases between them. This CDR3 is built from 12 residues. CDR3 protein: CASSRDLGELFF. The CDR3 nucleotides are TGTGCCAGCAGTCGGGATTTGGGGGAGCTGTTTTTT.

This clonotype was found many times. The rearrangement uses TRBV7-3 and TRBJ2-3; 11 positions match TRBD2. J was trimmed by 4 bases and V by 5 bases; bases with no gene match: 5. Looked up from germline, CDR1 is SGHTA and CDR2 is FQGTGA. The CDR3 runs 15 residues. CDR3 sequence (DNA): TGTGCCAGCAGCCCCACTAGCGGGGGCGCAGATACGCAGTATTTT. It translates to CASSPTSGGADTQYF. Full variable domain (remainder filled in from reference TRBV7-3 and TRBJ2-3): GAGVSQTPSNKVTEKGKYVELRCDPISGHTALYWYRQSLGQGPEFLIYFQGTGAADDSGLPNDRFFAVRPEGSVSTLKIQRTERGDSAVYLCASSPTSGGADTQYFGPGTRLTVL.

This clonotype was recorded many times. The chain has TRBV20-1 and TRBJ2-2, with 10 bases aligning to TRBD2. V shed 4 bases, J shed 1 base, and the junction held 6 bases outside the gene matches. The CDR3 is 16 residues long. Germline-derived CDR1 and CDR2 are DFQATT and SNEGSKA (reference sequence). The CDR3 loop is CSAKALAGRNTGELFF. The CDR3 region has the DNA TGCAGTGCTAAGGCACTAGCGGGGCGGAACACCGGGGAGCTGTTTTTT.

This clonotype was picked up many times. V usage is TRBV5-1 and J usage is TRBJ1-4; TRBD1 matches at 7 bases. Trimming cost V 4 bases and J 8 bases; bases outside gene matches: 8. Germline-derived CDR1 and CDR2 are SGHRS and YFSETQ. The length of the CDR3 is 14 residues. Written as DNA, the CDR3 is TGCGCCAGCAGCCATGACAGGGAGTACGAAAAACTGTTTTTT. Its protein is CASSHDREYEKLFF.

This clonotype was observed a handful of times. The chain links TRBV27 to TRBJ2-5; the D gene is possibly TRBD1 (5 bases). In germline, CDR1 is MNHEY, CDR2 SMNVEV (reference sequence). V shed 5 bases and J shed 2 bases, with 9 bases lying between them. This CDR3 is built from 13 residues. This CDR3 is CASSPTEQETQYF. In DNA form, the CDR3 reads TGTGCCAGCAGTCCGACAGAGCAAGAGACCCAGTACTTC.

The chain employs TRBV29-1 and TRBJ2-3, with 14 nucleotides matching TRBD2. Germline CDR1 is SQVTM and CDR2 is ANQGSEA. The CDR3 runs 15 residues. V lost 6 bases, J lost 3 bases, and 5 bases stayed unmatched. CDR3 sequence (DNA): TGCAGCGTCCCGACTAGCGGGGGGGCTACAGATACGCAGTATTTT. This gives the protein CSVPTSGGATDTQYF.

This clonotype was counted at least ten times. J is TRBJ1-2 and V is TRBV27, with D hard to call. Germline values: CDR1 MNHEY, CDR2 SMNVEV (reference sequence). V lost 3 bases to trimming and J lost 3 bases, with 8 bases between them. The CDR3 is 13 amino acids. The CDR3 DNA reads as TGTGCCAGCAGTTTTCAAAAGGACTATGGCTACACCTTC. Its protein is CASSFQKDYGYTF.

This clonotype was seen many times. This chain joins TRBV15 and TRBJ2-1, with 11 positions matching TRBD2. V lost 3 bases to trimming and J lost 4 bases; unmatched junction nucleotides: 11. Germline V CDR1 and CDR2: LNHNV, YYDKDF (reference sequence). This CDR3 has 18 amino acids. The CDR3 here is CATSSGITGTSGYNEQFF. The CDR3, as DNA: TGTGCCACCAGCAGTGGGATCACCGGGACTAGCGGTTACAATGAGCAGTTCTTC.

This clonotype has ten or more counts. V is TRBV10-3 and J is TRBJ2-1; D perhaps matches TRBD1 (6 bases). V lost 2 bases and J 9 bases, leaving 14 bases between the germline ends. The germline V gene has CDR1 ENHRY and CDR2 SYGVKD. This CDR3 is 14 amino acids long. CDR3 region: CAISEGTFYTEQFF. The CDR3 DNA reads as TGTGCCATCAGTGAGGGGACATTTTATACTGAGCAGTTCTTC.

This clonotype came up many times. The gene calls are TRBV5-1 and TRBJ2-5; either TRBD1 or TRBD2 may supply D (5 bases each). Germline CDR1 SGHRS, CDR2 YFSETQ. The CDR3 consists of 16 residues. The V gene lost 4 bases and the J gene lost 6 bases, with 22 bases spanning the gap. CDR3 amino acids: CASSPTIEGRSKTQYF. The CDR3 region has the DNA TGCGCCAGCAGCCCGACCATTGAGGGACGTAGTAAGACCCAGTACTTC.